The 3 T cell receptor beta chains below all came from one sample that was sequenced in a study of CXCR3-negative and CXCR3-positive naive CD8 T cells. The TRB libraries of cDNA were built by UMI-labeled 5' RACE. TCRdb re-called the 5' RACE reads; every CDR3 protein appears as one record, without DNA. The sample features about 6,600 distinct CDR3 sequences, with roughly 1.2% in its top ten. Sequenced input: naive CXCR3- CD8+ T cells from blood. The subset was: CD45RO-CCR7+CD27+CD95- naive CD8+ T cells lacking CXCR3 (TNR3-). The receptors were sampled from a human donor in good health. Some clones in this sample may be carry-over from other donors' samples.

This clonotype shows up as medium-sized by frequency. The chain is built from TRBV15 and TRBJ2-4. The CDR3 has 15 residues. Germline lookup yields CDR1 LNHNV and CDR2 YYDKDF (reference sequence). CDR3 sequence reads: CATSRVSSAKNIQYF.

This clonotype is classed as medium-sized by frequency. The rearrangement links TRBV6-5 to TRBJ1-1. The germline gives CDR1 MNHEY, CDR2 SVGAGI. CDR3 length: 16 amino acids. The CDR3 is CASSPPRTSMNTEAFF.

This clonotype is called medium-sized based on its frequency. This chain connects TRBV4-1 to TRBJ2-1; TCRdb selects TRBD2, and the lack of DNA leaves this call unchecked. There are 17 residues in the CDR3. Germline CDR1 is MGHRA and CDR2 is YSYEKL. The CDR3 is CASSQVSASGSMYEQFF.